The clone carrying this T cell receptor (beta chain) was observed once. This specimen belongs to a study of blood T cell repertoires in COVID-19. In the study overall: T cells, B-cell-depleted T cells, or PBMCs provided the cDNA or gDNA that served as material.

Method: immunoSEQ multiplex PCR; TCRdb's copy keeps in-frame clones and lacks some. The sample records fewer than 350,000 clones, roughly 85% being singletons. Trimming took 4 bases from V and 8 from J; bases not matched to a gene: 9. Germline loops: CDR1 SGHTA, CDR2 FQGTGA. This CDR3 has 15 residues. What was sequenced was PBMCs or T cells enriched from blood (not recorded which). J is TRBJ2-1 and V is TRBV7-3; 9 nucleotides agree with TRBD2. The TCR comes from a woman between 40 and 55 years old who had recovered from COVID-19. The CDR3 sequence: CASSSASGALDEQFF. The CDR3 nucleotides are TGTGCCAGCAGCTCCGCTAGCGGGGCGTTGGATGAGCAGTTCTTC.